The present TCR beta chain was sequenced within a study of T cells in Graves' hyperthyroidism and ophthalmopathy. About the study: The authors collected peripheral blood at initial diagnosis, before any treatment.

Points from the study as a whole: Peripheral blood also featured most of the thyroid clonotypes expanded above 0.001.

Germline V gene sequence: CDR1 DFQATT, CDR2 SNEGSKA (reference sequence). The CDR3 consists of 14 residues. Turning to this clonotype: No antigen is known for it.

Template material for amplifying TCR beta CDR3 regions consisted of RNA transcripts. Using the HTBI primer set, a first-round RT-PCR was run on the TCR CDR3. TCRdb called the multiplex PCR reads again in MiXCR, with one record for every CDR3 protein. The sample lists roughly 300,000 distinct CDR3 sequences, 15% to 20% occurring once. Those patients with uncontrolled infection, other autoimmune disease, pregnancy or lactation were excluded. Extraction of PBMCs used 10 ml of fresh peripheral blood. The V gene is TRBV20-1, the J gene TRBJ2-1, with D perhaps assigned TRBD1 or TRBD2 (6 bases each). The closer fit of TRBJ2-7 to the DNA end suggests the J call may be wrong. The TCR was taken from a woman in her fifties or sixties with Graves' hyperthyroidism. The sample consisted of blood. CDR3 sequence: CSARRRGAYNEQYF. CDR3 nucleotide sequence: TGCAGTGCTAGAAGGAGGGGGGCCTACAATGAGCAGTACTTC.